The clone carrying this T cell receptor (beta chain) was seen a handful of times. These data originate in a study of blood T cell repertoires in COVID-19. Study as a whole: Both acute and convalescent COVID-19 samples were obtained from the United States, Italy and Spain. The analysed material was cDNA or gDNA that came from T cells, B-cell-depleted T cells, or PBMCs.

Germline loops: CDR1 GTSNPN, CDR2 SVGIG (reference sequence). V trimming: 8 bases; J trimming: 6 bases; junction bases outside the gene matches: 12. The CDR3 loop spans 13 amino acids. In the study's own analysis: Cell counts per sample came from amplifying reference gene primers. TCRdb's copy holds only in-frame clones and misses some; the assay was immunoSEQ multiplex PCR. V, J and clone size are taken as reported in that table, and D and trimming were inferred from the DNA itself. The sample includes fewer than 200,000 clones, roughly 80% seen only once; the top ten take approximately 4.7%. This chain links TRBV30 with TRBJ1-2; 7 bases match TRBD1. The TCR comes from a woman aged 45-65 years who had recovered from COVID-19. The sample taken for sequencing was PBMCs or T cells enriched from blood (not recorded which). The CDR3 sequence is CARQEAGGNGYTF. DNA for the CDR3: TGTGCCAGACAAGAGGCAGGGGGGAATGGCTACACCTTC.